This T cell receptor (beta chain) originates from a study of blood T cells in healthy people across ages. Sample-barcoded 5' priming and a J-beta primer mix drove a second PCR of roughly 6 to 12 cycles. A minimum of 2.5 million CDR3-containing paired-end reads was obtained for each sample. One entry per CDR3 protein, called by TCRdb with MiXCR from the 5' RACE reads. The table records 650,000 to 700,000 distinct CDR3 sequences, approximately 30% of them present only once. Study-wide results and caveats: A strong correlation was found between TCR beta diversity and the percentage of naive T cells. Getting older went along with TCR beta diversity per million T cells dropping roughly linearly.

This clonotype was seen at least ten times. What it recognizes is unknown. Investigators took about 9.1 milliliters of peripheral blood from every donor. Trimming cost V 3 bases and J 0 bases, with 5 bases left between them. The CDR3 is 13 amino acids. Germline V gene data show CDR1 as DFQATT and CDR2 as SNEGSKA (reference sequence). The rearrangement links TRBV20-1 to TRBJ1-4; no clear D. The sequencing input was blood. The clonotype comes from a woman aged 80 or over in good health. Here the CDR3 reads CSARVSTNEKLFF. The CDR3 DNA reads as TGCAGTGCTAGGGTCTCAACTAATGAAAAACTGTTTTTT.